The 24 T cell receptor beta chains in this list originate from one sample, sequenced in a study of regulatory T cells in long-lasting Graves disease. To make TCR beta libraries, researchers used iRepertoire HTBI primers and Arm-PCR of CDR3 regions. TCRdb re-derived calls from the multiplex PCR reads in MiXCR, one entry per CDR3 protein. This table holds 350,000 to 500,000 distinct CDR3 sequences, about 14% found once. Stated time point: newly diagnosed GD, antithyroid drugs for less than 3 months. PBMC RNA served as the TCR library source. These data also formed part of another study, on T cells in Graves' hyperthyroidism and ophthalmopathy.

The starting material was peripheral blood mononuclear cells (PBMCs), obtained at new diagnosis, from a patient treated with antithyroid drugs. The receptors stem from a woman aged 50 to 60 with Graves disease.

In this sample, this clonotype turned up a few times. The genes are TRBV5-1 and TRBJ2-7; 9 bases line up with TRBD1. There are 14 residues in the CDR3. Germline V gene data show CDR1 as SGHRS and CDR2 as YFSETQ. J gave up 2 bases and V 5 bases, and 5 bases lay outside the gene matches. In DNA form, the CDR3 reads TGCGCCAGCAGATTCGGACAGGGGCCCTACGAGCAGTACTTC. It encodes CASRFGQGPYEQYF.

Ten or more counts support this clonotype. The gene calls are TRBV28 and TRBJ1-1; possible D gene TRBD1, 5 bases. This CDR3 is built from 15 residues. Looked up from germline, CDR1 is MDHEN and CDR2 is SYDVKM. V shed 3 bases and J shed 3 bases, with 14 bases lying between them. The CDR3 DNA is TGTGCCAGCAGTTTGAGGGACGGGGCTGACACTGAAGCTTTCTTT. Translating gives CASSLRDGADTEAFF.

This clonotype was seen ten or more times. The V and J genes are TRBV5-1 and TRBJ2-3; 11 nucleotides match TRBD2. The V segment lost 4 bases and the J segment 1 base; nucleotides outside the gene matches: 2. The CDR3 contains 15 residues. Germline assignment: CDR1 SGHRS and CDR2 YFSETQ. DNA for the CDR3: TGCGCCAGCAGCGTTAGCGGGAGGGGCACAGATACGCAGTATTTT. Its protein product is CASSVSGRGTDTQYF.

This clonotype occurred a few times. The chain uses TRBV5-1 and TRBJ1-1; 7 positions agree with TRBD1. The germline gives CDR1 SGHRS, CDR2 YFSETQ. V shed 2 bases, J shed 0 bases, and the junction held 7 bases outside the gene matches. The CDR3 loop spans 16 amino acids. CDR3 protein: CASSFSKGAMNTEAFF. CDR3 DNA: TGCGCCAGCAGCTTCTCGAAGGGGGCCATGAACACTGAAGCTTTCTTT.

CDR3 bases: TGTGCCAGCAGCTTGGACCGGGCTAGGTACAATGAGCAGTTCTTC. Encoded protein: CASSLDRARYNEQFF. The chain combines TRBV5-4 with TRBJ2-1; D is unresolved. Between the trimmed V and J ends, which lost 0 bases and 4 bases, there was a span of 11 bases. The V gene's germline CDR1 is SGHNT and CDR2 YYREEE (reference sequence). The CDR3 is 15 amino acids.

Ten or more counts support this clonotype. The chain links TRBV2 to TRBJ2-3; D is ambiguous. The CDR3 totals 12 residues. Germline loops: CDR1 SNHLY, CDR2 FYNNEI. V was shortened by 2 bases and J by 8 bases, with 8 bases between the two germline ends. CDR3 residues: CASSEYRLTQYF. The CDR3, as DNA: TGTGCCAGCAGTGAATACCGCCTTACGCAGTATTTT.

The table lists this clonotype with a few counts. This chain uses TRBV24-1 with TRBJ2-2; TRBD2 matches 10 bases. V shed 4 bases, J shed 0 bases, and the junction held 1 base outside the gene matches. Germline V lookup: CDR1 KGHDR, CDR2 SFDVKD. CDR3 length: 16 residues. The CDR3 DNA reads as TGTGCCACCAGTGAACTAGCGGGACCGAACACCGGGGAGCTGTTTTTT. It yields the protein CATSELAGPNTGELFF.

This chain joins TRBV4-1 and TRBJ2-1; a possible D gene is TRBD2 (7 bases). Germline CDR1 and CDR2: MGHRA and YSYEKL. Trimming removed 0 bases from V and 7 bases from J, with 19 bases in between. The CDR3 has 17 residues. The CDR3 DNA reads TGCGCCAGCAGCCAAGATGGGGGCGGGAGTCGGGGAAATGAGCAGTTCTTC. This codes for CASSQDGGGSRGNEQFF.

This clonotype was picked up a small number of times. V and J are TRBV7-9 and TRBJ2-1, with 9 positions matching TRBD2. The CDR3 runs 17 residues. Germline V gives CDR1 SEHNR, CDR2 FQNEAQ (reference sequence). The V segment lost 5 bases and the J segment 3 bases; nucleotides outside the gene matches: 11. CDR3 amino acids: CASSARLADPIYNEQFF. DNA for the CDR3: TGTGCCAGCAGCGCCCGACTAGCGGACCCGATCTACAATGAGCAGTTCTTC.

There are many counts of this clonotype. V usage is TRBV27 and J usage is TRBJ2-3, with 7 bases identical to TRBD1. The germline gives CDR1 MNHEY, CDR2 SMNVEV (reference sequence). The CDR3 sequence is 13 residues long. The V gene end was trimmed by 4 bases and the J gene end by 9 bases; junction bases not matched to a gene: 7. The DNA of the CDR3 is TGTGCCAGCAGTTCCCACAGGGGCGGAACGCAGTATTTT. This codes for CASSSHRGGTQYF.

The V call is TRBV19, the J call TRBJ1-5; D unresolved. The germline V gene encodes CDR1 LNHDA and CDR2 SQIVND (reference sequence). Trimming shortened V by 7 bases and J by 0 bases, and 10 bases separated the two germline ends. This CDR3 region has 14 residues. CDR3 loop: CASTSGYSNQPQHF. The DNA for the CDR3 is TGTGCCAGTACGTCAGGTTATAGCAATCAGCCCCAGCATTTT.

There are a few counts of this clonotype. The rearrangement links TRBV7-9 to TRBJ2-1; 15 bases are shared with TRBD2. Germline V gene lookup returns CDR1 SEHNR and CDR2 FQNEAQ (reference sequence). This CDR3 has 16 amino acids. Trimming removed 6 bases from V and 7 bases from J; junction bases left unmatched: 7. The CDR3 reads CASSGGTSGRPNEQFF. The CDR3 DNA is TGTGCCAGCAGTGGCGGGACTAGCGGGAGGCCGAATGAGCAGTTCTTC.

The chain recombines TRBV30 with TRBJ1-1, with unresolved D. The CDR3 length is 13 residues. Between the trimmed V and J ends, which lost 7 bases and 1 base, there was a span of 13 bases. The germline V gene encodes CDR1 GTSNPN and CDR2 SVGIG (reference sequence). The CDR3 coding sequence is TGTGCCTTGGGCCGGGCAGGGAACACTGAAGCTTTCTTT. It translates to CALGRAGNTEAFF.

The chain employs TRBV10-1 and TRBJ2-1, with 9 bases matching TRBD2. The trim removed 3 bases at V and 4 bases at J, leaving 10 bases unmatched. CDR3 length equals 17 residues. The germline V gene has CDR1 WNHNN and CDR2 SYGVQD (reference sequence). In DNA, the CDR3 is TGCGCCAGCAGTGACCGTCCTCTAGCGGGATATTACAATGAGCAGTTCTTC. It yields the protein CASSDRPLAGYYNEQFF.

Worth noting for this clonotype: This may be a read error: a much more frequent sequence differs by one nucleotide. The CDR3 region is CASSLGTSGTPRGQYF. The CDR3 coding sequence is TGCGCCAGCAGCTTGGGGACTAGCGGGACCCCGCGGGGGCAGTACTTC. The chain carries TRBV5-1 and TRBJ2-4, with 12 bases that match TRBD2. Germline CDR1 SGHRS, CDR2 YFSETQ. The CDR3 sequence is 16 residues long. J was trimmed by 13 bases and V by 0 bases; bases with no gene match: 11.

This clonotype was observed many times. The V gene is TRBV29-1, the J gene TRBJ2-7; 7 bases line up with TRBD2. Germline CDR1 is SQVTM and CDR2 is ANQGSEA. CDR3 length equals 13 residues. Trimming cost V 6 bases and J 4 bases; bases outside gene matches: 9. Here the CDR3 reads CSVETASGYEQYF. CDR3 coding DNA: TGCAGCGTCGAAACGGCTAGCGGTTACGAGCAGTACTTC.

This clonotype has only a few counts. CDR3 in amino acids: CASSLALAGPTDTQYF. CDR3 nucleotides: TGCGCCAGCAGCTTGGCCCTAGCGGGGCCCACAGATACGCAGTATTTT. This chain links TRBV5-1 with TRBJ2-3, with 9 bases that match TRBD2. This CDR3 has 16 amino acids. V gave up 0 bases and J gave up 2 bases; unmatched junction bases: 4. CDR1 SGHRS and CDR2 YFSETQ come from the germline V gene.

The table lists this clonotype with many counts. Here the CDR3 reads CASSFGLAGGDEQFF. DNA for the CDR3: TGTGCCAGCAGCTTCGGACTAGCGGGAGGGGATGAGCAGTTCTTC. The V and J genes are TRBV5-5 and TRBJ2-1; TRBD2 matches at 15 bases. The CDR3 totals 15 residues. In germline, CDR1 is SGHKS, CDR2 YYEKEE (reference sequence). The V and J ends lost 2 bases and 8 bases, in that order; junction bases with no gene match: 2.

This clonotype has a count of ten or more. The V call is TRBV27, the J call TRBJ1-1, with a weak D call TRBD1 (5 bases). This CDR3 region has 12 residues. V was cut by 10 bases and J by 1 base, with 10 bases left in between. The germline gives CDR1 MNHEY, CDR2 SMNVEV (reference sequence). This CDR3 is CATLDKNTEAFF. The CDR3, as DNA: TGTGCCACCCTGGACAAGAACACTGAAGCTTTCTTT.

The J gene is TRBJ2-5, the V gene TRBV5-5; TRBD2 aligns across 7 bases. Germline CDR1 is SGHKS and CDR2 is YYEKEE (reference sequence). Trimming took 2 bases from V and 5 from J; bases not matched to a gene: 9. This CDR3 is 15 amino acids long. The CDR3 DNA is TGTGCCAGCAGCTTAAAGGTGGCTAGCGGTGAGACCCAGTACTTC. It codes for CASSLKVASGETQYF.

This clonotype showed up many times. The chain is built from TRBV12-3 or TRBV12-4 and TRBJ1-6, with TRBD1 matching 12 bases. With V trimmed by 5 bases and J by 4 bases, 9 bases remained unmatched. CDR3 size: 18 residues. CDR3 region: CASSDRDRGRDYNSPLHF. DNA of the CDR3: TGTGCCAGCAGTGACCGGGACAGGGGGCGCGATTATAATTCACCCCTCCACTTT.

The CDR3 sequence: CASSVAPGLAYEQFF. DNA of the CDR3: TGTGCCAGCAGCGTAGCTCCGGGACTAGCTTATGAGCAGTTCTTC. The genes are TRBV9 and TRBJ2-1; 9 bases align to TRBD2. V shed 0 bases and J 8 bases; nucleotides not matched to a gene: 6. The germline V gene encodes CDR1 SGDLS and CDR2 YYNGEE. This CDR3 contains 15 residues.

This clonotype was seen many times. The chain's CDR3 is CASSIPWRENEQFF. DNA of the CDR3: TGTGCCAGTAGTATACCTTGGCGGGAGAATGAGCAGTTCTTC. The chain is built from TRBV19 and TRBJ2-1; 7 positions match TRBD2. J gave up 7 bases and V 2 bases, and 5 bases lay outside the gene matches. The CDR3 totals 14 residues. Germline-derived CDR1 and CDR2 are LNHDA and SQIVND (reference sequence). The full variable domain, rest sourced from reference TRBV19 and TRBJ2-1, is DGGITQSPKYLFRKEGQNVTLSCEQNLNHDAMYWYRQDPGQGLRLIYYSQIVNDFQKGDIAEGYSVSREKKESFPLTVTSAQKNPTAFYLCASSIPWRENEQFFGPGTRLTVL.

The chain recombines TRBV13 with TRBJ2-2, with D tentatively TRBD1 (6 bases). This CDR3 has 17 amino acids. Germline loops: CDR1 PRHDT, CDR2 FYEKMQ (reference sequence). Trimming stripped 4 bases from V and 7 bases from J, with 22 bases between. CDR3 sequence reads: CASSSYDLPGAVGELFF. DNA for the CDR3: TGTGCCAGCAGCTCCTACGACCTCCCAGGGGCGGTCGGGGAGCTGTTTTTT.